This T cell receptor beta chain was sequenced in a study of T-cell memory formation after mild COVID-19. TCRdb reprocessed the 5' RACE reads via MiXCR and lists one record per CDR3 protein. The data show about 430,000 distinct CDR3 sequences, roughly 24% seen once. General study findings and limits: The pre-infection memory compartment contained some responding clones, suggesting cross-reactive memory joined.

This clonotype came up many times. Its cognate antigen is unknown. The ends lost 3 bases at V and 7 bases at J; junction bases unmatched: 10. This CDR3 spans 15 amino acids. Germline CDR1 is DFQATT and CDR2 is SNEGSKA (reference sequence). The receptor's source is an adult woman who had mild COVID-19 (a few samples of this study predate the infection). Cell type and time point are not known. Sequenced input: PBMCs or a T cell subset sorted from them (not recorded which). The rearrangement joins TRBV20-1 to TRBJ2-2; 8 nucleotides agree with TRBD2. The CDR3 DNA reads TGCAGTGCTAGGGACGGAGCGGGAGTAGGCGGGGAGCTGTTTTTT. This encodes CSARDGAGVGGELFF.